The TCR beta chain under discussion was sequenced for a study of cytomegalovirus exposure and HLA in healthy donors. Study information: Previous work identified roughly 120 million unique TCR beta sequences from 150 million to 200 million T cells. Overall study results and limits: A later analysis reportedly found fewer N-insertions in an Asian-associated ancestry cluster than the approximately 700-donor mean. With later analysis, a missense DCLRE1C variant became linked to TCR beta V- and J-gene trimming. A prior analysis recorded that most TCR beta V segments were productive about 87% or about 30% of the time.

13 Jbeta primers and 60 Vbeta primers were used for the PCR. Using immunoSEQ multiplex PCR, the repertoire was profiled, and TCRdb retains in-frame clones only, with some absent. Of 75,000 to 100,000 clones in the sample, 70% to 80% are singletons; the top ten hold over 3%. Comment on this clone: Its specificity is not known.

In germline, CDR1 is SGHNT, CDR2 YENEEA. Deletions cut 1 base from V and 1 base from J, with 13 bases between. The length of the CDR3 is 17 residues. This receptor was taken from a man aged 35 to 55 in good health and CMV-seronegative. The chain combines TRBV11-3 with TRBJ2-2; TRBD1 is a possible D gene (5 bases). Sequences were obtained from PBMCs. Here the CDR3 DNA reads TGTGCCAGCAGCTTAGTACAGGCCAAGGGGAACACCGGGGAGCTGTTTTTT. Translated, it gives CASSLVQAKGNTGELFF.